Below, 7 T cell receptor beta chains from the same sample are listed, as sequenced in a study of blood T cell repertoires in COVID-19. Clones were sequenced by immunoSEQ multiplex PCR, and TCRdb holds only the in-frame ones, with some missing. The sample has some 77,000 clones; nearly 90% are singletons. Sequenced sample: peripheral blood. These receptors all come from a woman of 80 years or more with active or convalescent COVID-19.

This rearrangement joins TRBV28 to TRBJ1-5; no reliable D call. Germline CDR1 reads MDHEN; CDR2 reads SYDVKM. There are 12 residues in the CDR3. Trimming shortened V by 8 bases and J by 2 bases, and 7 bases separated the two germline ends. CDR3 region: CASGSGNQPQHF. The CDR3 bases are TGTGCCAGCGGTTCTGGCAATCAGCCCCAGCATTTT.

The V gene is TRBV5-1, the J gene TRBJ1-1, with 8 bases identical to TRBD1. Germline CDR1 and CDR2: SGHRS and YFSETQ. This CDR3 has 16 residues. The V and J ends lost 0 bases and 6 bases, in that order; junction bases with no gene match: 10. CDR3 in DNA: TGCGCCAGCAGCTTGGGGTCAGGGGGCAATGAGGCTGAAGCTTTCTTT. This gives the protein CASSLGSGGNEAEAFF.

The V gene is TRBV27, the J gene TRBJ1-1; 8 bases align to TRBD1. V was clipped by 4 bases and J by 1 base; unmatched bases: 17. CDR3 length: 19 residues. Per the germline V gene, CDR1 is MNHEY and CDR2 is SMNVEV (reference sequence). The CDR3 region is CASSSYLVSGQGKNTEAFF. CDR3 nucleotide sequence: TGTGCCAGCAGTTCCTATTTAGTTAGTGGACAGGGAAAGAACACTGAAGCTTTCTTT.

J is TRBJ1-1 and V is TRBV6-5; D unclear. Trimming removed 2 bases at V and 3 bases at J, with 7 bases between. Germline assignment: CDR1 MNHEY and CDR2 SVGAGI. The CDR3 is made up of 13 amino acids. The CDR3 DNA reads TGTGCCAGCAGTTACCTTGGAGACACTGAAGCTTTCTTT. Encoded protein: CASSYLGDTEAFF.

The V and J genes are TRBV28 and TRBJ1-5, with a tentative D call TRBD1 (6 bases). V was pared by 6 bases and J by 3 bases, with 12 bases between. This CDR3 spans 14 amino acids. CDR1 and CDR2 from the germline V gene are MDHEN and SYDVKM. The CDR3 DNA follows: TGTGCCAGCAGGGAGGGGGGGCTCAATCAGCCCCAGCATTTT. This codes for CASREGGLNQPQHF.

V usage is TRBV7-2 and J usage is TRBJ1-3; 7 nucleotides align to TRBD1. The germline V gene has CDR1 SGHTA and CDR2 FQGNSA. This CDR3 spans 15 amino acids. After removal of 4 bases from V and 0 bases from J, the junction contained 3 bases not matched to a gene. For the CDR3, the DNA is TGTGCCAGCAGCTCCTACAGGGGCTCTGGAAACACCATATATTTT. Translated, it gives CASSSYRGSGNTIYF. Using reference TRBV7-2 and TRBJ1-3 for the parts outside the CDR3, the full variable domain is GAGVSQSPSNKVTEKGKDVELRCDPISGHTALYWYRQSLGQGLEFLIYFQGNSAPDKSGLPSDRFSAERTGGSVSTLTIQRTQQEDSAVYLCASSSYRGSGNTIYFGEGSWLTVV.

This chain uses TRBV7-6 with TRBJ2-5, with TRBD1 identical over 7 bases. This CDR3 has 16 amino acids. CDR1 SGHVS and CDR2 FNYEAQ come from the germline V gene. The junction had 9 bases not matched to a gene; V was cut back by 2 bases and J by 3 bases. The CDR3 nucleotides read TGTGCCAGCAGCTTATATACGGGACAGCTGAAAGAGACCCAGTACTTC. Its translation: CASSLYTGQLKETQYF.